This T cell receptor (beta chain) is from a study of chemoradiotherapy in HPV16-positive cancers. Measured with immunoSEQ multiplex PCR; TCRdb has only the in-frame clones, and not every one. The sample contains 12,000 or so clones, about 88% of which appear only once. V was clipped by 5 bases and J by 0 bases, with 23 bases between them. CDR1 SGHAT and CDR2 FQNNGV come from the germline V gene. This CDR3 has 19 amino acids. This receptor was obtained from a human donor with HPV-associated anogenital cancer. The rearrangement links TRBV11-2 to TRBJ2-4, with a possible D match to TRBD1 (7 bases). This sample comprised blood, obtained from a patient who underwent chemoradiotherapy. CDR3 sequence: CASSHTQQGGLGAKNIQYF. CDR3 bases: TGTGCCAGCAGCCATACTCAGCAGGGGGGTCTGGGAGCCAAAAACATTCAGTACTTC. Based on the CDR3 plus reference TRBV11-2 and TRBJ2-4, the full variable domain is EAGVAQSPRYKIIEKRQSVAFWCNPISGHATLYWYQQILGQGPKLLIQFQNNGVVDDSQLPKDRFSAERLKGVDSTLKIQPAKLEDSAVYLCASSHTQQGGLGAKNIQYFGAGTRLSVL.